The rows below give T cell receptor beta chains drawn from one sample of a study of blood T cells in healthy people across ages. Each CDR3 protein gets one entry after TCRdb re-called the 5' RACE reads with MiXCR. The sample lists about 640,000 distinct CDR3 sequences, 40% to 45% seen once, with 25% to 35% in the top ten. Sequencing was done on a sample of blood. All receptors derive from an elderly man in good health. CDR3s include the opening cysteine and the closing phenylalanine or tryptophan. D genes are given only for firm matches. Only part of the rows carry a size: once, few, many, or a class if the clone is expanded.

V	size	D	J	CDR3	DNA
TRBV3-1	once	NA	TRBJ2-7	CASSQDIGGRPGEQYF	TGTGCCAGCAGCCAAGATATTGGTGGGAGACCCGGAGAGCAGTACTTC
TRBV5-1	once	TRBD1	TRBJ2-7	CASSFGTGVTSSYNEQYF	TGCGCCAGCAGCTTTGGGACAGGGGTTACCAGCTCCTACAATGAGCAGTACTTC
TRBV2	few	TRBD1	TRBJ2-7	CASRGSGTGGYEQYF	TGTGCCAGCAGGGGGAGTGGGACAGGTGGTTACGAGCAGTACTTC
TRBV7-9	NA	NA	TRBJ2-7	CASSSGSAVYEQYF	TGTGCCAGCAGCTCCGGGTCAGCAGTCTACGAGCAGTACTTC
TRBV20-1	NA	TRBD2	TRBJ2-7	CSALGLAGAEQYF	TGCAGTGCCCTAGGACTAGCGGGGGCCGAGCAGTACTTC
TRBV20-1	NA	TRBD1	TRBJ2-3	CSARSNRDRVTDTQYF	TGCAGTGCTCGCTCTAACCGGGACAGAGTCACAGATACGCAGTATTTT
TRBV14	few	NA	TRBJ2-5	CASSQGGRGGTQYF	TGTGCCAGCAGCCAAGGAGGCAGGGGAGGGACCCAGTACTTC
TRBV29-1	NA	TRBD1	TRBJ2-5	CSVEDRRGLVEQYF	TGCAGCGTTGAAGATCGCAGGGGGCTTGTTGAGCAGTACTTC
TRBV6-2/TRBV6-3	NA	NA	TRBJ1-2	CASSYRLQGKRGYTF	TGTGCCAGCAGTTACAGATTGCAGGGAAAGAGGGGCTACACCTTC
TRBV5-1	NA	TRBD1	TRBJ2-5	CASSLEGQGLQETQYF	TGCGCCAGCAGCTTGGAGGGACAGGGGTTACAAGAGACCCAGTACTTC
TRBV20-1	NA	NA	TRBJ1-2	CSSRPGTAYGYTF	TGCAGTTCTAGACCCGGGACGGCGTATGGCTACACCTTC
TRBV27	NA	NA	TRBJ1-2	CAGSLRAGASGRDGYTF	TGTGCCGGCAGTTTAAGGGCCGGAGCTAGCGGGAGGGATGGCTACACCTTC
TRBV27	NA	NA	TRBJ2-1	CASSCRAGNYNEQFF	TGTGCCAGTAGTTGTAGGGCAGGGAACTACAATGAGCAGTTCTTC
TRBV7-8	NA	NA	TRBJ2-6	CANSDYRFSGANVLTF	TGTGCCAACAGCGATTACAGGTTCTCTGGGGCCAACGTCCTGACTTTC
TRBV7-9	NA	NA	TRBJ1-2	CASSNRQFTNYGYTF	TGTGCCAGCAGCAATCGACAGTTTACTAACTATGGCTACACCTTC
TRBV7-6	NA	TRBD2	TRBJ2-1	CASSQGTSGGPGDEQFF	TGTGCCAGCAGCCAAGGGACTAGCGGGGGGCCGGGCGATGAGCAGTTCTTC
TRBV12-3/TRBV12-4	few	NA	TRBJ2-6	CASSLDRRAGANVLTF	TGTGCCAGCAGTTTAGATCGCAGGGCTGGGGCCAACGTCCTGACTTTC
TRBV2	NA	NA	TRBJ2-1	CASRENPTIPNNEQFF	TGTGCCAGCAGGGAAAACCCGACAATTCCCAACAATGAGCAGTTCTTC
TRBV4-3	NA	NA	TRBJ2-5	CASSRGQKPQETQYF	TGCGCCAGCAGCCGAGGACAGAAACCACAAGAGACCCAGTACTTC
TRBV3-1	once	NA	TRBJ2-7	CASSQGTLLGEQYF	TGTGCCAGCAGCCAAGGCACACTACTGGGCGAGCAGTACTTC
TRBV11-2	few	NA	TRBJ2-1	CASSAGTAYNEQFF	TGTGCCAGCAGCGCCGGGACCGCCTACAATGAGCAGTTCTTC
TRBV5-1	NA	TRBD1	TRBJ2-7	CASTRRGTGEGYEQYF	TGCGCCAGCACGCGACGGGGGACAGGGGAAGGCTACGAGCAGTACTTC
TRBV6-5	NA	NA	TRBJ2-1	CASSSRDLQFF	TGTGCCAGCAGTTCTAGGGACCTTCAGTTCTTC
TRBV12-5	NA	NA	TRBJ2-7	CASGGEGLVYEQYF	TGTGCTAGTGGTGGAGAGGGGCTAGTCTACGAGCAGTACTTC
TRBV3-1	few	TRBD2	TRBJ2-5	CASSLTAGVEEQYF	TGTGCCAGCAGCCTTACAGCGGGAGTGGAGGAGCAGTACTTC
TRBV5-1	few	NA	TRBJ2-3	CASSTDYGDTQYF	TGCGCCAGCAGCACCGACTATGGGGATACGCAGTATTTT
TRBV4-1	few	NA	TRBJ2-3	CASSLRSGSSTDTQYF	TGTGCCAGCAGTTTACGATCCGGGTCCAGCACAGATACGCAGTATTTT
TRBV6-2/TRBV6-3	NA	TRBD2	TRBJ2-1	CASSYGGGAQDKFF	TGTGCCAGCAGTTATGGCGGGGGGGCCCAGGACAAGTTCTTC
TRBV5-1	few	NA	TRBJ1-4	CASRQNAGLTNEKLFF	TGCGCCAGCAGGCAAAATGCAGGGCTAACTAATGAAAAACTGTTTTTT
TRBV20-1	few	TRBD2	TRBJ2-3	CSVRLAGGRDTQYF	TGCAGTGTTCGACTAGCGGGAGGTCGGGATACGCAGTATTTT
TRBV5-5	NA	NA	TRBJ2-3	CASSLAAGEWPDTQYF	TGTGCCAGCAGCTTGGCCGCAGGGGAATGGCCAGATACGCAGTATTTT
TRBV5-6	few	TRBD1	TRBJ2-7	CASSRGLPSYEQYF	TGTGCCAGCAGCAGGGGGCTCCCTTCCTACGAGCAGTACTTC
TRBV12-3/TRBV12-4	NA	NA	TRBJ2-2	CASSHRVGTGELFF	TGTGCCAGCAGCCACAGGGTTGGTACCGGGGAGCTGTTTTTT